One TCR beta chain is described in this entry. Amplification used 60 Vbeta primers and 13 Jbeta primers. Measured with immunoSEQ multiplex PCR; TCRdb has only the in-frame clones, and not every one. The sample carries about 110,000 clones, 82% recorded once. Germline loops: CDR1 SGHRS, CDR2 YFSETQ. Trimming left V 4 bases short and J 6 bases short, with 8 bases between. The CDR3 extends over 12 amino acids. The source of the sample is a study of cytomegalovirus exposure and HLA in healthy donors. The TCR was taken from a man younger than 40 in good health and CMV-seropositive. The rearrangement joins TRBV5-1 to TRBJ2-1, with TRBD1 as a possible D gene (5 bases). Sequencing was done on a sample of PBMCs. The DNA for the CDR3 is TGCGCCAGCAGCCTAGACAGCAATGAGCAGTTCTTC. Translating gives CASSLDSNEQFF.